This TCR beta chain was identified during a study of graft-versus-host responses after intestinal transplantation. Across the whole study: Grafts that recipients had were multivisceral, liver-intestinal, or isolated intestinal transplants. Every recipient underwent anti-thymocyte globulin induction, then tacrolimus and steroids for approximately three years.

The CDR3 loop spans 13 amino acids. V gave up 4 bases and J gave up 7 bases, with 14 bases separating them. Germline loops: CDR1 MNHEY, CDR2 SMNVEV (reference sequence). As regards this clone: What it binds is not known.

Profiled with immunoSEQ multiplex PCR; TCRdb holds only in-frame clones, not every one. The repertoire has tens of thousands of clones, approximately 92% of them found once; the top ten carry about 0.5%. Study-level findings and limits: Declining HvG levels early post-transplant were linked to peak circulating GvH clone levels. Individuals carrying graft-donor T cell macrochimerism showed high graft-versus-host to host-versus-graft clonal ratios in allografts.

The chain uses TRBV27 and TRBJ2-7, with D perhaps TRBD1 (5 bases). The source was unstimulated CD8+ T cells sorted from spleen or lymph node cells, collected before intestinal transplant. This receptor was identified in a human donor who received an intestinal transplant. The CDR3 is CASSSGLLREQYF. The CDR3 DNA is TGTGCCAGCAGTTCAGGGCTCCTACGAGAGCAGTACTTC.